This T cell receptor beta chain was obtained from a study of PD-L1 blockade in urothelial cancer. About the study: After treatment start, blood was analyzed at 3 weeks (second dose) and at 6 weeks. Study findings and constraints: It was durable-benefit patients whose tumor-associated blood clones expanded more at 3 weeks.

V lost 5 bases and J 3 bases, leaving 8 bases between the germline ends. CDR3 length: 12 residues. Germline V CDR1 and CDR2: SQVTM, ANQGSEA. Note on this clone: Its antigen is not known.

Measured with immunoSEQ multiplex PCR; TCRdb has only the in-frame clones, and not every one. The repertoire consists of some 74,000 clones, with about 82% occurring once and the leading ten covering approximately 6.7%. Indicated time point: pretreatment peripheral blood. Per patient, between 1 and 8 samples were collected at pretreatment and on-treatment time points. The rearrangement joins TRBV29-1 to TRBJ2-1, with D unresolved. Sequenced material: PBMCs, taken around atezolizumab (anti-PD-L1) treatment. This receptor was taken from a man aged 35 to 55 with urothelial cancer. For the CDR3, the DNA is TGCAGCGTTAATGACAACTACAATGAGCAGTTCTTC. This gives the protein CSVNDNYNEQFF.